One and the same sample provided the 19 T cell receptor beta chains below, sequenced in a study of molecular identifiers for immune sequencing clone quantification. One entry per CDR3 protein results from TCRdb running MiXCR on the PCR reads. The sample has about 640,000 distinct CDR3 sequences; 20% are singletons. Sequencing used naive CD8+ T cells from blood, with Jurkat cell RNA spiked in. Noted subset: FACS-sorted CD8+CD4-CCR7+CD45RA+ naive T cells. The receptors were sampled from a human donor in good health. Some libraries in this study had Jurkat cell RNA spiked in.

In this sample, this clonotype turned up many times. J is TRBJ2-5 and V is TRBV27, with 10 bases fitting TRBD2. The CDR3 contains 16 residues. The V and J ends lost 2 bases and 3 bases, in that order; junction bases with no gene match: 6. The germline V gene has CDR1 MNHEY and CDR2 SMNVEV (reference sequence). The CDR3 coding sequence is TGTGCCAGCAGTTTACTAGCGGGGGCCCCTGAAGAGACCCAGTACTTC. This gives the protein CASSLLAGAPEETQYF.

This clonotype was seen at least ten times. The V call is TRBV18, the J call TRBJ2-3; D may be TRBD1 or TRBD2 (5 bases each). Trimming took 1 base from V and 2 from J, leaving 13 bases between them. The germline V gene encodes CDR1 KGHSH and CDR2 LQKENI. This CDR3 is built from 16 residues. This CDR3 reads CASSPRWDGTTDTQYF. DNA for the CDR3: TGTGCCAGCTCACCACGATGGGACGGAACCACAGATACGCAGTATTTT.

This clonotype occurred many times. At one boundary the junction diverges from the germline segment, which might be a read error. CDR3 DNA: TGTGCCTGGAGTGTGTCTACCGCTACCTATGACTACACCTTC. This codes for CAWSVSTATYDYTF. The J gene is TRBJ1-2, the V gene TRBV30; D is undetermined. CDR1 is GTSNPN, CDR2 SVGIG, per germline (reference sequence). The length of the CDR3 is 14 residues.

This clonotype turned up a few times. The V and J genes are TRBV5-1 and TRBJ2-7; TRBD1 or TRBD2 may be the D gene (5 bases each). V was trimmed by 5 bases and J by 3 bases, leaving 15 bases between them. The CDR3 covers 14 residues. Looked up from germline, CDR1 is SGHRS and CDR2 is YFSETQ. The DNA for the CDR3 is TGCGCCAGCAGAGCTCGGGACCCCGACTACGAGCAGTACTTC. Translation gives CASRARDPDYEQYF. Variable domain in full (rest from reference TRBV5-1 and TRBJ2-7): KAGVTQTPRYLIKTRGQQVTLSCSPISGHRSVSWYQQTPGQGLQFLFEYFSETQRNKGNFPGRFSGRQFSNSRSEMNVSTLELGDSALYLCASRARDPDYEQYFGPGTRLTVT.

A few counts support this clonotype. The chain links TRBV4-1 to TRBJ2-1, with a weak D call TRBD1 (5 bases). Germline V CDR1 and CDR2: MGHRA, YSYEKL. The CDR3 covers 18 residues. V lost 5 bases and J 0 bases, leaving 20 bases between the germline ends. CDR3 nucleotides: TGCGCCAGCAGCGAACCTCAGGACACAATGAGCTCCTACAATGAGCAGTTCTTC. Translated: CASSEPQDTMSSYNEQFF.

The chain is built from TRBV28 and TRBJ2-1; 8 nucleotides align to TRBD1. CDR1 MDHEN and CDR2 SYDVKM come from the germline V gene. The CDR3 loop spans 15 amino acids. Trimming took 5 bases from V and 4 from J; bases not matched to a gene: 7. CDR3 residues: CASSPTGAMYNEQFF. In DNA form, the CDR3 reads TGTGCCAGCAGTCCGACAGGGGCCATGTACAATGAGCAGTTCTTC.

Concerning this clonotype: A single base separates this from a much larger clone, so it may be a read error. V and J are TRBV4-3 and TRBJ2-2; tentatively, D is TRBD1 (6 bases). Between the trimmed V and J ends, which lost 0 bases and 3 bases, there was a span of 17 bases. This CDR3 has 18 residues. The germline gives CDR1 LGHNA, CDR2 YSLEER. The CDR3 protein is CASSQETADSMYTGELFF. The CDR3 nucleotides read TGCGCCAGCAGCCAAGAAACGGCGGACAGCATGTACACCGGGGAGCTGTTTTTT.

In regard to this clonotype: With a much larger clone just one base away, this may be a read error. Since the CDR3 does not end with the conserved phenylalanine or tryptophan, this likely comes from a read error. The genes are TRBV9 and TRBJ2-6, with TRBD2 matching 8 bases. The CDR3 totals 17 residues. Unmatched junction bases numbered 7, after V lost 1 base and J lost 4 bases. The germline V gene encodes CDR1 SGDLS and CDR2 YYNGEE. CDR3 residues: CASSVRREVSGANVLTL. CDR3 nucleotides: TGTGCCAGCAGCGTACGGCGGGAGGTGTCAGGGGCCAACGTCCTGACTTTA.

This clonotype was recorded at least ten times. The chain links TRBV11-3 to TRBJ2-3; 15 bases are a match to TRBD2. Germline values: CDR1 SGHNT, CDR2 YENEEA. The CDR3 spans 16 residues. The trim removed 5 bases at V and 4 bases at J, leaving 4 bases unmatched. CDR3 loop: CASSPGLAGGADTQYF. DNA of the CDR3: TGTGCCAGCAGCCCAGGACTAGCGGGAGGGGCAGATACGCAGTATTTT.

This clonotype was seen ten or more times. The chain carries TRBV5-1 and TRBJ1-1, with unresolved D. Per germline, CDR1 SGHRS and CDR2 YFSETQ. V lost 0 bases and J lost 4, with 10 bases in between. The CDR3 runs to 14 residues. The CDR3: CASSLVYGGTEAFF. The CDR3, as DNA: TGCGCCAGCAGCTTGGTTTACGGTGGCACTGAAGCTTTCTTT. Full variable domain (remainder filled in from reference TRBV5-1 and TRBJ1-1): KAGVTQTPRYLIKTRGQQVTLSCSPISGHRSVSWYQQTPGQGLQFLFEYFSETQRNKGNFPGRFSGRQFSNSRSEMNVSTLELGDSALYLCASSLVYGGTEAFFGQGTRLTVV.

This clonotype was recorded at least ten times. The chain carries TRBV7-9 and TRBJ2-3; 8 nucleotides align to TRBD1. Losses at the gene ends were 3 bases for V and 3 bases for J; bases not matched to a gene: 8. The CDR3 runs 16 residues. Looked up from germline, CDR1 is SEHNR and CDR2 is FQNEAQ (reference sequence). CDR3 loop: CASSFPDRDVTDTQYF. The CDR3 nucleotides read TGTGCCAGCAGCTTTCCGGACAGGGATGTGACAGATACGCAGTATTTT.

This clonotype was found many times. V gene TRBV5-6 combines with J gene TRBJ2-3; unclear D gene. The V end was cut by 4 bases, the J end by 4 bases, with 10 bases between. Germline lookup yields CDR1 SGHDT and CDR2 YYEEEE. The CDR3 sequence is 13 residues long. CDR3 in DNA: TGTGCCAGCAGCCTCCCCTCCTCAGATACGCAGTATTTT. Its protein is CASSLPSSDTQYF.

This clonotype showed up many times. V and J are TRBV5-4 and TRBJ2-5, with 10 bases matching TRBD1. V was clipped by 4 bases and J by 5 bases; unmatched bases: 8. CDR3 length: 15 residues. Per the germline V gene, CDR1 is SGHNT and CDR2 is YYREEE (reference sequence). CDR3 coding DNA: TGTGCCAGCAGCCCCCAGGACAGGGGGGGTGAGACCCAGTACTTC. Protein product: CASSPQDRGGETQYF.

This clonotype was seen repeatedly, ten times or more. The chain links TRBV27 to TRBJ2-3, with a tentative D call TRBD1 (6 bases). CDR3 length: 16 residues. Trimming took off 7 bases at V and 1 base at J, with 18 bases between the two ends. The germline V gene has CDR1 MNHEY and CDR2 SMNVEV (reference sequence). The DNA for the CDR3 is TGTGCCAGCATCAACACAGGGCAGGGCCGCACAGATACGCAGTATTTT. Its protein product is CASINTGQGRTDTQYF.

In nucleotides, the CDR3 is TGTGCCAGCAGTTCCACCAAAGGACAGGGACTAGATACGCAGTATTTT. Amino acids: CASSSTKGQGLDTQYF. V gene TRBV12-3 or TRBV12-4 combines with J gene TRBJ2-3; TRBD1 matches at 8 bases. This CDR3 contains 16 residues. With 4 bases clipped from V and 5 bases from J, the junction kept 11 bases outside the gene matches.

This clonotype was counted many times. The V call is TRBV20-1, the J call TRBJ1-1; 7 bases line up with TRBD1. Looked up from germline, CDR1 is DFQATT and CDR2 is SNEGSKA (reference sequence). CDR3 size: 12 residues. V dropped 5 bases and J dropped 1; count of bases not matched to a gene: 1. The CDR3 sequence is CSARQGNTEAFF. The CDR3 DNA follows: TGCAGTGCTCGACAGGGGAACACTGAAGCTTTCTTT.

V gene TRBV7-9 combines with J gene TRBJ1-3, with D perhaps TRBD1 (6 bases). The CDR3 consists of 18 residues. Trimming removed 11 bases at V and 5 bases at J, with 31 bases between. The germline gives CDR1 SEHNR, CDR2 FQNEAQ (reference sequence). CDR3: CACRHVRGSAAPRNTIYF. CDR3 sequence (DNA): TGTGCCTGCCGCCACGTGAGGGGGAGTGCTGCGCCCAGAAACACCATATATTTT.

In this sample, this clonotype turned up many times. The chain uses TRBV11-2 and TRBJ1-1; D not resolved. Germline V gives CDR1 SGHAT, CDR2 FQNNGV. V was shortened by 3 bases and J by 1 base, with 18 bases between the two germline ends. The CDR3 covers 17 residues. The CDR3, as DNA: TGTGCCAGCAGCTTTGGTGCGTGGTTGGGAGCGAACACTGAAGCTTTCTTT. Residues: CASSFGAWLGANTEAFF.

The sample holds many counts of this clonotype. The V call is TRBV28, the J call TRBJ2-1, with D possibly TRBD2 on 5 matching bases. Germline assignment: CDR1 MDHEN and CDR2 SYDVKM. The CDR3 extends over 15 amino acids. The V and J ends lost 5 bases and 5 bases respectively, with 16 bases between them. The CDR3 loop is CASSRGFSRNNEQFF. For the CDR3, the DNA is TGTGCCAGCAGTCGAGGGTTTTCAAGGAACAATGAGCAGTTCTTC.